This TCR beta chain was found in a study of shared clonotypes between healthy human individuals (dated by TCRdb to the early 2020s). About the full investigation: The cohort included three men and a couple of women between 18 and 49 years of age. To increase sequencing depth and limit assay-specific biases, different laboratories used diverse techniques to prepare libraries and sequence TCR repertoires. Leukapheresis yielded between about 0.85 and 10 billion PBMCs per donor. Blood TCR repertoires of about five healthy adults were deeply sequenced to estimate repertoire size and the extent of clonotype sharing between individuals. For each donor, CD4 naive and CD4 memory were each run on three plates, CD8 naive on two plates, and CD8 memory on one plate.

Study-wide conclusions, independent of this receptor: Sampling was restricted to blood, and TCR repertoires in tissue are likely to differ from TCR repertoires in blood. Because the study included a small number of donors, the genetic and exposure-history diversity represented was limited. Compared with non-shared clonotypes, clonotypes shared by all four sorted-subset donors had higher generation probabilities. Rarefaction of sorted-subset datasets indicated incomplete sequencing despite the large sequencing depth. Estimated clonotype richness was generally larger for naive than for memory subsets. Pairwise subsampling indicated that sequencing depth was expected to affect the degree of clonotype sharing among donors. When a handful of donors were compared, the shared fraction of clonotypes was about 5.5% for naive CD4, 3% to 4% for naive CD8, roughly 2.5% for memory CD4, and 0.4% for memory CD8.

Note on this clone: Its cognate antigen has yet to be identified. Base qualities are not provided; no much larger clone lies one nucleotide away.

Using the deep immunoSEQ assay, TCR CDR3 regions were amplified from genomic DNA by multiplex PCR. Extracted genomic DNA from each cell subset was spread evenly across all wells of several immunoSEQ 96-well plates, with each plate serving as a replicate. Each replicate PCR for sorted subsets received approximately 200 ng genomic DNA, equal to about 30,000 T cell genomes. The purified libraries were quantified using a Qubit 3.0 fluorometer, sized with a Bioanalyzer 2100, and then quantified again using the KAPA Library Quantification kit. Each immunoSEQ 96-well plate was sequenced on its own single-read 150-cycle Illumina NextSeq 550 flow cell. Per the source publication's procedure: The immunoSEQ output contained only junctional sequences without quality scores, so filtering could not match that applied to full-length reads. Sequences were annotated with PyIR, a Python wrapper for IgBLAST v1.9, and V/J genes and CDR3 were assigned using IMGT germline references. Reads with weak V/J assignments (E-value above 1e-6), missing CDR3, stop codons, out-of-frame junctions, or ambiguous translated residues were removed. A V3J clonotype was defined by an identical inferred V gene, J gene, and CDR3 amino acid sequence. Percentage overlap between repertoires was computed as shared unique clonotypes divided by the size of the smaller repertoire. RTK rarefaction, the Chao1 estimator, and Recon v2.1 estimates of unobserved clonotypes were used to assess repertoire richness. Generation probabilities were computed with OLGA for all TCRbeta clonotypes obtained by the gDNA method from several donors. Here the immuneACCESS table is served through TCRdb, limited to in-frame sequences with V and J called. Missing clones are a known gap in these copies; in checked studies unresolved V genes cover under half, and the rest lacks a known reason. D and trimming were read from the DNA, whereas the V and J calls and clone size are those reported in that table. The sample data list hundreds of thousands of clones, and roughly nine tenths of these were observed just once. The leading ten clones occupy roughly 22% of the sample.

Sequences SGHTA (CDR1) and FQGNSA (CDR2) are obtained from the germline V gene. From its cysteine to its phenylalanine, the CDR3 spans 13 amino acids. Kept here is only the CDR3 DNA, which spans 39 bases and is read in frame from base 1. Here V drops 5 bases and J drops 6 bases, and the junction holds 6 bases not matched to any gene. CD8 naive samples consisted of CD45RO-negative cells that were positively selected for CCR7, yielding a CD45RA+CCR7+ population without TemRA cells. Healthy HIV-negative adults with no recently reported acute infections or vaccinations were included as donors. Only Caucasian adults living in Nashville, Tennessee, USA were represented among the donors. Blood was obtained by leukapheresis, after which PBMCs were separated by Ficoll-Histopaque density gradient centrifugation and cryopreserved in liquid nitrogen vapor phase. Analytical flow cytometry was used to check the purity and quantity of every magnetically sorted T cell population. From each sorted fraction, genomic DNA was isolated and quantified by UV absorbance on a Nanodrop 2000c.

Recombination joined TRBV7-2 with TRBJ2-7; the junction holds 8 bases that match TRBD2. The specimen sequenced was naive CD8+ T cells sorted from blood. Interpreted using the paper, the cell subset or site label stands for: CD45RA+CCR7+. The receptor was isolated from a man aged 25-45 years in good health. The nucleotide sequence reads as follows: TGTGCCAGCAGCCCCGGACTAGCTCTCGAGCAGTACTTC. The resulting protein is CASSPGLALEQYF.